The clone carrying this T cell receptor (beta chain) is deemed medium-sized (0.01 to 0.1%). Its antigen is unidentified. The source of the sample is a study of circulating CD8 cells and anti-PD-1 response in melanoma. For the study at large: Every 2 weeks, patients got 3 mg/kg nivolumab intravenously.

General study findings and limits: Patients included both untreated and previously treated individuals. PD-1 and DPOS subsets showed similar, higher clonality than DNEG. At M1, fewer than 8% of TRB clonotypes appeared in multiple subsets.

Sorting of live CD3+CD8+TCRalphabeta+ cells by PD-1 and/or TIGIT gave four subsets. The QIAseq Immune Repertoire TCR panel built the libraries from roughly 15 ng of total RNA. MiXCR, run by TCRdb on the reads, gives a single entry per CDR3 protein. The sample yields about 800 distinct CDR3 sequences, around 13% seen once. The CDR3 loop spans 14 amino acids. CDR1 is WNHNN and CDR2 is SYGVQD in the germline V gene (reference sequence). Between the trimmed V and J ends, which lost 6 bases and 5 bases, there was a span of 16 bases. The J gene is TRBJ1-2, the V gene TRBV10-1; perhaps TRBD1 as D (5 bases). Sequenced here: CD8+ T cells from PBMCs, sampled at baseline or after one month of anti-PD-1 therapy (not recorded which). This clonotype was sampled from a human donor with melanoma. Here the CDR3 DNA reads TGCGCCAGCAGAGAGGATGACAGAGAGTATGGCTACACCTTC. This encodes CASREDDREYGYTF.